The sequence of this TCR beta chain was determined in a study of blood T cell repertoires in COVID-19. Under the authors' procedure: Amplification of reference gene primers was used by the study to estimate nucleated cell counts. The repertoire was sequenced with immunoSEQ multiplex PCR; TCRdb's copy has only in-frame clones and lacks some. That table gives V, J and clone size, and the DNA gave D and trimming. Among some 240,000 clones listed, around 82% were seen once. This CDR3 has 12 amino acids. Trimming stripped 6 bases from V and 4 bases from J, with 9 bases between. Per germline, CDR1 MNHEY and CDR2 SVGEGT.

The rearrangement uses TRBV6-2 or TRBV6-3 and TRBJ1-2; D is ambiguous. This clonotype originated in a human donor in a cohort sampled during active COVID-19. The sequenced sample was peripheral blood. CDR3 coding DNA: TGTGCCAGCAGCAGCGGACTCTATGGCTACACCTTC. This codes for CASSSGLYGYTF.